One and the same sample provided the 8 T cell receptor beta chains below, sequenced in a study of post-analysis software for immune sequencing data. Findings of the study overall: About 5 TRBV segments occurring more often in patients than controls included TRBV5-6, TRBV5-1 and TRBV20-1.

Prepared TCR beta cDNA libraries contained unique molecular identifiers. TCRdb analysed the PCR reads with MiXCR anew, one entry per CDR3 protein. In the table there are hundreds of thousands of distinct CDR3 sequences, roughly 46% of which are singletons. The antigens these receptors bind are not known. The specimen was blood. The receptors were sampled from a girl between 5 and 17 years old with multiple sclerosis.

The chain couples TRBV20-1 to TRBJ2-3; 11 positions match TRBD2. V gave up 6 bases and J gave up 1 base; unmatched junction bases: 3. From germline, CDR1 is DFQATT and CDR2 SNEGSKA (reference sequence). CDR3 length: 14 amino acids. As DNA, the CDR3 is TGCAGTGCGCCACTAGCGGGAGGCACAGATACGCAGTATTTT. It yields the protein CSAPLAGGTDTQYF.

The chain uses TRBV29-1 and TRBJ2-2, with D possibly TRBD1 on 6 matching bases. Germline V lookup: CDR1 SQVTM, CDR2 ANQGSEA. CDR3 length equals 11 residues. Trimming shortened V by 7 bases and J by 5 bases, and 8 bases separated the two germline ends. CDR3 sequence (DNA): TGCAGCGCTCAGGGGACCGGGGAGCTGTTTTTT. Its translation is CSAQGTGELFF.

The chain links TRBV20-1 to TRBJ2-1, with 7 bases identical to TRBD2. The junction had 6 bases not matched to a gene; V was cut back by 4 bases and J by 9 bases. Germline CDR1 and CDR2: DFQATT and SNEGSKA (reference sequence). The CDR3 has 12 amino acids. CDR3 sequence reads: CSAMGREREQFF. The CDR3 DNA is TGCAGTGCTATGGGGCGGGAGCGTGAGCAGTTCTTC.

For this clonotype: Germline and junction disagree at one end, which may indicate a read error. The chain employs TRBV4-1 and TRBJ1-4; a weak D match, TRBD1 (6 bases). The CDR3 runs to 17 residues. The V gene's germline CDR1 is MGHRA and CDR2 YSYEKL. For the CDR3, the DNA is TGCGCCAGCAGCTACCCCGGGGGCAGCGATGCTAATGAAGAACTGTTTTTT. Protein sequence: CASSYPGGSDANEELFF.

This chain connects TRBV29-1 to TRBJ1-1, with D possibly being TRBD1 (5 bases). This CDR3 has 16 amino acids. V was clipped by 0 bases and J by 11 bases, with 25 bases between them. Germline CDR1 and CDR2: SQVTM and ANQGSEA. The CDR3 loop reads CSVEDPFTSGGVPAFF. DNA of the CDR3: TGCAGCGTTGAAGACCCGTTTACATCGGGGGGGGTTCCGGCTTTCTTT.

The V and J genes are TRBV27 and TRBJ2-5; 12 nucleotides align to TRBD1. The J call is uncertain, as TRBJ2-4 better fits the DNA end. There are 18 residues in the CDR3. Germline V gives CDR1 MNHEY, CDR2 SMNVEV (reference sequence). CDR3 amino acids: CASSLWGTGGDGKNIQYF. DNA for the CDR3: TGTGCCAGCAGTTTATGGGGGACAGGGGGCGATGGCAAAAACATTCAGTACTTC.

The chain uses TRBV20-1 and TRBJ2-1; 8 nucleotides match TRBD2. The ends lost 6 bases at V and 3 bases at J; junction bases unmatched: 10. The length of the CDR3 is 15 residues. Per the germline V gene, CDR1 is DFQATT and CDR2 is SNEGSKA (reference sequence). Written as DNA, the CDR3 is TGCAGTGCAAGTCTAGCGGGTGCCTACTACAATGAGCAGTTCTTC. Translated, it gives CSASLAGAYYNEQFF.

This clonotype was picked up a small number of times. CDR3 in amino acids: CSVEARDRGYEQYF. The CDR3 DNA is TGCAGCGTTGAAGCCCGGGACAGGGGCTACGAGCAGTACTTC. This chain connects TRBV29-1 to TRBJ2-7, with TRBD1 matching 10 bases. V lost 1 base and J lost 3; bases outside the gene matches: 3. This CDR3 is built from 14 residues. The germline CDR1 and CDR2 sequences are SQVTM and ANQGSEA.